The clone carrying this T cell receptor (beta chain) was found many times. CDR1 is MDHEN and CDR2 is SYDVKM in the germline V gene. The CDR3 spans 16 residues. V lost 5 bases and J 7 bases, leaving 23 bases between the germline ends. The sample belongs to a study of T cells in Graves' hyperthyroidism and ophthalmopathy. On the basis of clinical symptoms, serum thyroxine and TRAb, thyroid ultrasound and orbital computed tomography, diagnoses were made. The investigators amplified TCR beta CDR3 regions from RNA transcripts. Researchers ran a first-round RT-PCR on the TCR CDR3 using the HTBI primer set. In TCRdb, the multiplex PCR reads were re-called with MiXCR into one record per CDR3 protein. The sample contains 270,000 or so distinct CDR3 sequences, roughly 15% of which appear only once.

This clonotype was obtained from a woman in her forties or fifties with Graves' hyperthyroidism that later progressed to Graves' ophthalmopathy. The sample consisted of blood. This chain joins TRBV28 and TRBJ1-2, with D unresolved. The CDR3 DNA reads as TGTGCCAGCAGTCTCACGGGGTCAGGACTCAGTCCTGGCTACACCTTC. It codes for CASSLTGSGLSPGYTF.